This T cell receptor beta chain was captured in a study of shared clonotypes between healthy human individuals. Here immunoSEQ multiplex PCR was the method, and the copy in TCRdb shows in-frame clones only, minus some. The sample records around 510,000 clones, roughly 72% being singletons. The germline V gene has CDR1 MDHEN and CDR2 SYDVKM. The CDR3 runs to 12 residues. The V end lost 3 bases, the J end lost 11 bases, and 11 bases lay between the germline ends. The chain has TRBV28 and TRBJ1-5; the D is unclear. What was sequenced was PBMCs. This clonotype originated in a woman in her thirties or forties in good health. Some clones in this sample may be carry-over from other donors' samples. The CDR3 sequence is CASSFSRATQHF. The CDR3 DNA sequence: TGTGCCAGCAGTTTTTCCCGGGCGACCCAGCATTTT.